This TCR beta chain stems from a study of CD8 T cells in ankylosing spondylitis. General study findings and limits: Significant enrichment of disease-linked clones was reported in matched ankylosing spondylitis synovial fluid. Characteristic of ankylosing spondylitis blood, it appeared, was a TCR beta motif comprising roughly eight highly homologous variants. Disease-linked clones proved CD8+ and comparatively uncommon in peripheral blood.

Turning to this clonotype: As yet, its antigen is unknown.

There are 14 residues in the CDR3. The V gene lost 1 base and the J gene lost 1 base, with 7 bases spanning the gap. Germline-derived CDR1 and CDR2 are MGHRA and YSYEKL. Quantitative 5'-RACE was performed with molecular barcodes, and it yielded the TCR beta libraries. One entry per CDR3 protein, called by TCRdb with MiXCR from the 5' RACE reads. The table shows 150,000 to 250,000 distinct CDR3 sequences, with over 10% occurring only once. This receptor was taken from a male donor with ankylosing spondylitis or in good health (not recorded which). Sequenced material: blood, either unsorted or a sorted T cell fraction (not recorded which). This chain joins TRBV4-1 and TRBJ1-1; D may be TRBD1 (5 bases). Here the CDR3 DNA reads TGCGCCAGCAGCCAAGCAGGGCAGAACACTGAAGCTTTCTTT. Protein: CASSQAGQNTEAFF.